This T cell receptor beta chain was profiled in a study of STAT5B mutations in CD4+ large granular lymphocyte leukemia. In the authors' methods: A productive frequency of 2.59 x 10-5 was the lowest detectable. Assay: immunoSEQ multiplex PCR; the TCRdb copy retains only in-frame clones and omits some. V and J calls and clone size follow that table, whereas D and trimming were derived from the DNA. The sample lists tens of thousands of clones, around 81% seen once, with roughly 0.35% in the top ten. CDR3 length: 18 residues. The receptor's source is a human donor in good health. Sequenced input: CD4+ T cells from blood buffy coats. The chain combines TRBV21-1 with TRBJ2-1; the table names TRBD1, a call not compared with the DNA. TRBV21-1 is assigned pseudogene status. The CDR3 DNA sequence: TGTGCCAGCAGGACAGGGGGCCGGTGGTATCCTACGTGCAGGGAGCAGTTCTTC. This codes for CASRTGGRWYPTCREQFF.